These 20 T cell receptor beta chains were sequenced from one sample in a study of T cell responses to AZD1222 COVID-19 vaccine. Profiled with immunoSEQ multiplex PCR; TCRdb holds only in-frame clones, not every one. The data show about 97,000 clones, approximately 90% seen once. The material was peripheral blood, obtained on day 0 of AZD1222 vaccination. Receptor source: an adult in good health.

This chain links TRBV4-1 with TRBJ1-4; D may be TRBD1 (6 bases). The CDR3 contains 17 residues. The V gene's germline CDR1 is MGHRA and CDR2 YSYEKL. Trimming stripped 1 base from V and 7 bases from J, with 19 bases between. CDR3 residues: CASSQVRRTAVGEKLFF. DNA of the CDR3: TGCGCCAGCAGCCAAGTTAGGCGGACAGCCGTCGGTGAAAAACTGTTTTTT.

CDR3 amino acids: CASSTRPGALGYTF. The CDR3 DNA reads as TGTGCCAGCAGCACCAGACCGGGGGCTCTTGGCTACACCTTC. The chain carries TRBV9 and TRBJ1-2; TRBD1 might be the D (6 bases). CDR3 length equals 14 residues. Germline V gene data show CDR1 as SGDLS and CDR2 as YYNGEE. Trimming removed 4 bases from V and 7 bases from J, with 17 bases in between.

The chain recombines TRBV9 with TRBJ1-5, with D unresolved. Germline values: CDR1 SGDLS, CDR2 YYNGEE. Trimming took off 4 bases at V and 3 bases at J, with 8 bases between the two ends. This CDR3 region has 13 residues. The CDR3 loop is CASSLLPNQPQHF. The CDR3, as DNA: TGTGCCAGCAGCCTACTACCCAATCAGCCCCAGCATTTT.

The rearrangement joins TRBV18 to TRBJ1-4; unclear D gene. The V end was cut by 3 bases, the J end by 7 bases, with 6 bases between. The CDR3 loop spans 12 amino acids. Germline CDR1 and CDR2: KGHSH and LQKENI. CDR3 residues: CASSPQIEKLFF. The CDR3 DNA reads TGTGCCAGCTCACCTCAGATTGAAAAACTGTTTTTT.

This chain uses TRBV7-2 with TRBJ1-5; D may be TRBD1 (6 bases). The CDR3 loop spans 14 amino acids. Germline V gives CDR1 SGHTA, CDR2 FQGNSA. V lost 2 bases to trimming and J lost 6 bases, with 11 bases between them. The DNA for the CDR3 is TGTGCCAGCAGCTTACAGGGGTTTGGTCAGCCCCAGCATTTT. Its translation is CASSLQGFGQPQHF.

The V and J genes are TRBV19 and TRBJ2-3; D may be TRBD2 (5 bases). The length of the CDR3 is 13 residues. Trimming removed 7 bases from V and 5 bases from J, with 13 bases in between. Germline lookup yields CDR1 LNHDA and CDR2 SQIVND (reference sequence). The CDR3 is CASNLFRGDTQYF. The CDR3 DNA sequence: TGTGCCAGTAATCTATTCCGGGGAGATACGCAGTATTTT.

This chain uses TRBV6-2 or TRBV6-3 with TRBJ2-4; D might be TRBD2 (5 bases). Per germline, CDR1 MNHEY and CDR2 SVGEGT. Trimming took off 0 bases at V and 2 bases at J, with 8 bases between the two ends. The CDR3 spans 15 residues. This chain's CDR3 is CASSYSRGSKNIQYF. The CDR3, as DNA: TGTGCCAGCAGTTACTCGAGAGGGTCCAAAAACATTCAGTACTTC.

The chain combines TRBV5-4 with TRBJ1-6, with D perhaps TRBD1 (5 bases). CDR1 SGHNT and CDR2 YYREEE come from the germline V gene (reference sequence). The CDR3 is 15 residues long. V lost 4 bases and J 9 bases, leaving 17 bases between the germline ends. The CDR3 here is CASSPGAHAGSPLHF. CDR3 nucleotide sequence: TGTGCCAGCAGCCCTGGGGCCCACGCGGGTTCACCCCTCCACTTT.

The V gene is TRBV2, the J gene TRBJ2-7; 8 bases map to TRBD2. The CDR3 has 14 amino acids. The junction had 4 bases not matched to a gene; V was cut back by 6 bases and J by 0 bases. Germline V gene sequence: CDR1 SNHLY, CDR2 FYNNEI. The CDR3 DNA sequence: TGTGCCAGCAGCTTCAGCGGGGGCTCCTACGAGCAGTACTTC. Encoded protein: CASSFSGGSYEQYF.

This clone was counted a single time. V usage is TRBV5-6 and J usage is TRBJ2-7, with 7 bases matching TRBD1. Trimming removed 0 bases from V and 4 bases from J; junction bases left unmatched: 4. Germline CDR1 is SGHDT and CDR2 is YYEEEE. CDR3 length equals 14 residues. CDR3 protein: CASSLVTGVYEQYF. Written as DNA, the CDR3 is TGTGCCAGCAGCTTGGTCACAGGGGTATACGAGCAGTACTTC.

The V gene is TRBV24-1, the J gene TRBJ1-4; D remains unclear. Germline values: CDR1 KGHDR, CDR2 SFDVKD. This CDR3 region has 13 residues. Trimming stripped 4 bases from V and 11 bases from J, with 13 bases between. The CDR3 is CATSESAASKLFF. CDR3 in DNA: TGTGCCACCAGTGAGTCGGCGGCGTCGAAACTGTTTTTT.

A single count supports this clone. This chain links TRBV19 with TRBJ2-7; 7 nucleotides line up with TRBD1. The CDR3 spans 14 residues. Germline CDR1 and CDR2: LNHDA and SQIVND (reference sequence). The V gene end was trimmed by 6 bases and the J gene end by 3 bases; junction bases not matched to a gene: 8. The CDR3 nucleotides read TGTGCCAGTAGCATGGGGGACAGTAACTACGAGCAGTACTTC. It yields the protein CASSMGDSNYEQYF.

The genes are TRBV5-8 and TRBJ1-1, with a tentative D call TRBD1 (5 bases). Germline V gene sequence: CDR1 SGHTS, CDR2 YDEGEE. This CDR3 is built from 13 residues. The ends were cut back, 4 bases at V and 0 bases at J, with 7 bases in the middle. The CDR3 loop reads CASSGAMNTEAFF. CDR3 nucleotides: TGTGCCAGCAGCGGGGCTATGAACACTGAAGCTTTCTTT.

V and J are TRBV2 and TRBJ1-5, with 8 nucleotides matching TRBD1. The CDR3 consists of 14 residues. Trimming cost V 5 bases and J 3 bases; bases outside gene matches: 3. Germline V gene data show CDR1 as SNHLY and CDR2 as FYNNEI. The CDR3 coding sequence is TGTGCCAGCAGTTCGGACAGGGCCAATCAGCCCCAGCATTTT. Amino acid sequence: CASSSDRANQPQHF.

The chain carries TRBV6-5 and TRBJ2-1; 8 nucleotides match TRBD1. V lost 4 bases to trimming and J lost 7 bases; unmatched junction nucleotides: 9. This CDR3 has 15 amino acids. Germline CDR1 is MNHEY and CDR2 is SVGAGI. CDR3 protein: CASSSSGTGGNEQFF. The CDR3 DNA follows: TGTGCCAGCAGTTCATCCGGGACAGGAGGAAATGAGCAGTTCTTC.

This chain joins TRBV28 and TRBJ2-5, with D tentatively TRBD2 (6 bases). Germline values: CDR1 MDHEN, CDR2 SYDVKM. Trimming shortened V by 6 bases and J by 5 bases, and 19 bases separated the two germline ends. The CDR3 spans 15 residues. The CDR3 sequence is CASRPAGTRGETQYF. Written as DNA, the CDR3 is TGTGCCAGCAGGCCAGCAGGGACCCGGGGGGAGACCCAGTACTTC.

This clone was recorded only once. The gene calls are TRBV27 and TRBJ2-3, with D tentatively TRBD2 (5 bases). CDR1 and CDR2 (germline): MNHEY, SMNVEV (reference sequence). V lost 6 bases, J lost 4 bases, and 14 bases lay in between. The CDR3 loop spans 14 amino acids. The CDR3 protein is CASSSRGIADTQYF. CDR3 coding DNA: TGTGCCAGCAGCTCAAGAGGGATAGCAGATACGCAGTATTTT.

The chain links TRBV19 to TRBJ1-2, with 11 positions matching TRBD1. Germline V gives CDR1 LNHDA, CDR2 SQIVND (reference sequence). This CDR3 comprises 16 residues. J lost 4 bases, V lost 5 bases, and 9 bases had no gene match. The CDR3, as DNA: TGTGCCAGTAGTCCTGGGTACGGACAGGGGGCCTATGGCTACACCTTC. The encoded protein is CASSPGYGQGAYGYTF.

The chain uses TRBV11-2 and TRBJ2-3; TRBD2 might be the D (5 bases). The germline V gene encodes CDR1 SGHAT and CDR2 FQNNGV. The CDR3 is 15 amino acids. Trimming left V 1 base short and J 5 bases short, with 13 bases between. CDR3 bases: TGTGCCAGCAGCTTAGGTCAGGAGGTTGGAGATACGCAGTATTTT. As protein: CASSLGQEVGDTQYF.

V gene TRBV7-9 combines with J gene TRBJ1-2; tentatively, D is TRBD1 (5 bases). This CDR3 has 15 residues. Germline CDR1 and CDR2: SEHNR and FQNEAQ (reference sequence). V dropped 6 bases and J dropped 3 bases, with 17 bases sitting between them. CDR3 DNA sequence: TGTGCCAGCAGTTCAAACCTCGGGACGGACTATGGCTACACCTTC. Its protein product is CASSSNLGTDYGYTF.